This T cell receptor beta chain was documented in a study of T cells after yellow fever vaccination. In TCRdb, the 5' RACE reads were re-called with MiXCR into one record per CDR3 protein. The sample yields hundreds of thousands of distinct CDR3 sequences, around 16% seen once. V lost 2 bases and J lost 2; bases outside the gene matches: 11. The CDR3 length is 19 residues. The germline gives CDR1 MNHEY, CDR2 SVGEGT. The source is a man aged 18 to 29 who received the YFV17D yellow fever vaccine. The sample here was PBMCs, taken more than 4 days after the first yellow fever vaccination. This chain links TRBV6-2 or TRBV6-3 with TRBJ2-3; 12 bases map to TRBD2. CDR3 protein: CASSYRGLAGPTVTDTQYF. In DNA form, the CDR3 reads TGTGCCAGCAGTTACCGCGGACTAGCGGGGCCTACCGTCACAGATACGCAGTATTTT.